One sample yielded the 21 T cell receptor beta chains listed below, sequenced in a study of regulatory T cells in long-lasting Graves disease. As to time point: newly diagnosed GD, antithyroid drugs for less than 3 months. RNA isolated from PBMCs was used to make the TCR library. Assembly of TCR beta libraries relied on iRepertoire HTBI primers together with Arm-PCR of CDR3 regions. TCRdb passed the multiplex PCR reads through MiXCR, listing each CDR3 protein once. This table holds around 250,000 distinct CDR3 sequences, more than 15% found once. The data also belong to a second study, concerning T cells in Graves' hyperthyroidism and ophthalmopathy.

This specimen was peripheral blood mononuclear cells (PBMCs), taken at new diagnosis, from a patient treated with antithyroid drugs. All receptors derive from a woman aged 30 to 39 with Graves disease.

This clonotype was detected a few times. The CDR3 here is CASSFGRVGSPGELFF. CDR3 sequence (DNA): TGCGCCAGCAGCTTCGGCAGGGTAGGGTCTCCCGGGGAGCTGTTTTTT. The chain carries TRBV5-1 and TRBJ2-2, with a tentative D call TRBD1 (5 bases). This CDR3 comprises 16 residues. Trimming pared 2 bases from V and 6 bases from J, leaving 17 bases between. CDR1 is SGHRS and CDR2 is YFSETQ in the germline V gene. The variable domain in full, with the rest retrieved from reference TRBV5-1 and TRBJ2-2, is KAGVTQTPRYLIKTRGQQVTLSCSPISGHRSVSWYQQTPGQGLQFLFEYFSETQRNKGNFPGRFSGRQFSNSRSEMNVSTLELGDSALYLCASSFGRVGSPGELFFGEGSRLTVL.

There are a few counts of this clonotype. The V gene is TRBV20-1, the J gene TRBJ2-7, with 11 bases fitting TRBD1. Germline CDR1 is DFQATT and CDR2 is SNEGSKA (reference sequence). Losses at the gene ends were 5 bases for V and 3 bases for J; bases not matched to a gene: 6. The CDR3 contains 14 residues. This chain's CDR3 is CSAWRDRGNYEQYF. CDR3 nucleotide sequence: TGCAGTGCTTGGAGGGACAGGGGGAACTACGAGCAGTACTTC.

V gene TRBV6-2 or TRBV6-3 combines with J gene TRBJ1-6, with no clear D. V gave up 5 bases and J gave up 13 bases, with 21 bases separating them. The CDR3 covers 15 residues. CDR1 and CDR2 from the germline V gene are MNHEY and SVGEGT. In DNA form, the CDR3 reads TGTGCCAGCAGTGAATCCGTAGGGAGCCGGGATCCCCTCCACTTT. Encoded protein: CASSESVGSRDPLHF.

This clonotype appeared many times. The rearrangement uses TRBV18 and TRBJ2-7; possible D gene TRBD1, 6 bases. This CDR3 region has 14 residues. The germline V and J ends were trimmed by 2 bases and 2 bases, with 10 bases remaining between them. Germline-derived CDR1 and CDR2 are KGHSH and LQKENI. DNA for the CDR3: TGTGCCAGCTCACCAGGACAGCAACCCTACGAGCAGTACTTC. Protein sequence: CASSPGQQPYEQYF.

This rearrangement joins TRBV2 to TRBJ1-2; TRBD1 matches at 10 bases. The CDR3 extends over 13 amino acids. Germline V gene data show CDR1 as SNHLY and CDR2 as FYNNEI. J gave up 8 bases and V 6 bases, and 6 bases lay outside the gene matches. The chain's CDR3 is CASRPGQGFGYTF. In DNA, the CDR3 is TGTGCCAGCAGACCGGGACAGGGGTTCGGCTACACCTTC.

This sequence joins TRBV10-1 and TRBJ2-1, with D unresolved. V lost 1 base and J 12 bases, leaving 13 bases between the germline ends. The CDR3 consists of 13 residues. From germline, CDR1 is WNHNN and CDR2 SYGVQD (reference sequence). CDR3 bases: TGCGCCAGCAGTGAGTTGGCAGCCTCGGGGCAGTTCTTC. Amino acids: CASSELAASGQFF.

The V gene is TRBV6-1, the J gene TRBJ2-1; 12 positions agree with TRBD2. Looked up from germline, CDR1 is MNHNS and CDR2 is SASEGT. With V trimmed by 4 bases and J by 7 bases, 8 bases remained unmatched. CDR3 size: 16 residues. The chain's CDR3 is CASSVSSGGAVNEQFF. The DNA for the CDR3 is TGTGCCAGCAGTGTATCTAGCGGGGGGGCCGTTAATGAGCAGTTCTTC.

This clonotype was counted ten times or more. The chain uses TRBV3-1 and TRBJ2-7, with a tentative D call TRBD2 (6 bases). The CDR3 is made up of 16 amino acids. V dropped 3 bases and J dropped 5 bases, with 20 bases sitting between them. Per germline, CDR1 LGHDT and CDR2 YNNKEL (reference sequence). The CDR3 region is CASSQDGMEGRNEQYF. Here the CDR3 DNA reads TGTGCCAGCAGCCAGGACGGAATGGAGGGGAGAAACGAGCAGTACTTC.

About this clonotype itself: A far larger clone lies a single base away; this is likely a read error. The final CDR3 position lacks the conserved phenylalanine or tryptophan, pointing to a likely read error. V and J are TRBV7-3 and TRBJ1-2; D is unclear. Deletions cut 4 bases from V and 3 bases from J, with 12 bases between. The CDR3 loop spans 14 amino acids. Per germline, CDR1 SGHTA and CDR2 FQGTGA. The CDR3 sequence is CASSYTGPYYGYTL. The CDR3 bases are TGTGCCAGCAGCTACACGGGCCCTTACTATGGCTACACCTTG.

This clonotype was seen just once. V is TRBV11-2 and J is TRBJ2-3, with TRBD1 matching 11 bases. CDR1 is SGHAT, CDR2 FQNNGV, per germline. This CDR3 is 17 amino acids long. Unmatched junction bases numbered 6, after V lost 0 bases and J lost 4 bases. The CDR3 loop is CASSLDQDRGRSDTQYF. In nucleotides, the CDR3 is TGTGCCAGCAGCTTAGATCAGGACAGGGGGCGGTCAGATACGCAGTATTTT.

The rearrangement joins TRBV6-1 to TRBJ2-7, with 9 bases identical to TRBD1. This CDR3 contains 15 residues. Germline lookup yields CDR1 MNHNS and CDR2 SASEGT. With V trimmed by 6 bases and J by 3 bases, 9 bases remained unmatched. In DNA form, the CDR3 reads TGTGCCAGCAGGAGCCGGGACAGGGCCCGCTACGAGCAGTACTTC. It yields the protein CASRSRDRARYEQYF.

This clonotype was seen ten or more times. The chain joins TRBV19 to TRBJ2-1; 10 bases line up with TRBD2. The V gene end was trimmed by 0 bases and the J gene end by 6 bases; junction bases not matched to a gene: 2. The CDR3 loop spans 15 amino acids. CDR1 LNHDA and CDR2 SQIVND come from the germline V gene (reference sequence). This chain's CDR3 is CASSIEAGGPNEQFF. CDR3 nucleotides: TGTGCCAGTAGTATAGAAGCGGGGGGGCCCAATGAGCAGTTCTTC.

J is TRBJ1-5 and V is TRBV6-1; D is possibly TRBD1 (5 bases). The CDR3 spans 15 residues. Trimming stripped 6 bases from V and 6 bases from J, with 18 bases between. The germline gives CDR1 MNHNS, CDR2 SASEGT. In nucleotides, the CDR3 is TGTGCCAGCAGCCTGGACGGGGGGACTAGTCAGCCCCAGCATTTT. The encoded protein is CASSLDGGTSQPQHF.

At least ten counts were recorded for this clonotype. The CDR3 loop is CASSQDGVIQETQYF. The CDR3 coding sequence is TGTGCCAGCAGCCAAGATGGCGTAATCCAAGAGACCCAGTACTTC. The chain links TRBV3-1 to TRBJ2-5; the D is unclear. The germline V and J ends were trimmed by 0 bases and 1 base, with 9 bases remaining between them. The CDR3 length is 15 residues. CDR1 and CDR2 from the germline V gene are LGHDT and YNNKEL (reference sequence).

This clonotype was observed a few times. The chain uses TRBV5-8 and TRBJ1-4, with TRBD1 matching over 10 bases. The ends lost 1 base at V and 13 bases at J; junction bases unmatched: 7. Germline values: CDR1 SGHTS, CDR2 YDEGEE. The CDR3 length is 14 residues. In DNA, the CDR3 is TGTGCCAGCAGCTTGCCAGACAGGGGGCGTAGACTGTTTTTT. Translating gives CASSLPDRGRRLFF. The complete variable domain, with remaining parts taken from reference TRBV5-8 and TRBJ1-4, reads EAGVTQSPTHLIKTRGQQATLRCSPISGHTSVYWYQQALGLGLQFLLWYDEGEERNRGNFPPRFSGRQFPNYSSELNVNALELEDSALYLCASSLPDRGRRLFFGSGTQLSVL.

This clonotype was counted between two and nine times. No conserved phenylalanine or tryptophan is present at the end of the CDR3, so a read error is the likely explanation. The chain uses TRBV5-6 and TRBJ1-1; D gene ambiguous. V shed 2 bases and J shed 0 bases, with 5 bases lying between them. The CDR3 spans 13 residues. The V gene's germline CDR1 is SGHDT and CDR2 YYEEEE. The CDR3 loop reads CASSFRMNTEAFS. DNA for the CDR3: TGTGCCAGCAGCTTCCGGATGAACACTGAAGCTTTCTCT.

Ten or more counts support this clonotype. The chain recombines TRBV20-1 with TRBJ1-2; D may be TRBD1 (5 bases). The CDR3 is made up of 14 amino acids. The germline V gene has CDR1 DFQATT and CDR2 SNEGSKA (reference sequence). V was shortened by 0 bases and J by 2 bases, with 10 bases between the two germline ends. The chain's CDR3 is CSARDAGRNYGYTF. The DNA of the CDR3 is TGCAGTGCTAGAGATGCAGGGCGAAACTATGGCTACACCTTC.

This clonotype came up many times. The rearrangement joins TRBV3-1 to TRBJ1-2; tentative D call: TRBD1 (5 bases). Per the germline V gene, CDR1 is LGHDT and CDR2 is YNNKEL (reference sequence). The V and J ends lost 0 bases and 5 bases respectively, with 10 bases between them. The CDR3 runs to 14 residues. The CDR3 loop reads CASSQDWAGYGYTF. CDR3 DNA: TGTGCCAGCAGCCAAGATTGGGCAGGGTATGGCTACACCTTC.

This clonotype was counted many times. This sequence joins TRBV3-1 and TRBJ2-1; 9 bases align to TRBD2. CDR1 LGHDT and CDR2 YNNKEL come from the germline V gene (reference sequence). The trim removed 8 bases at V and 6 bases at J, leaving 5 bases unmatched. This CDR3 has 13 amino acids. The CDR3 region has the DNA TGTGCCAGCTCGCTAGCGGGACCCAATGAGCAGTTCTTC. Amino acids: CASSLAGPNEQFF.

This clonotype was counted at least ten times. CDR3 region: CASSFIETQYF. In nucleotides, the CDR3 is TGTGCCAGCAGCTTTATTGAGACCCAGTACTTC. The rearrangement links TRBV7-2 to TRBJ2-5; unclear D gene. The V gene's germline CDR1 is SGHTA and CDR2 FQGNSA. The CDR3 contains 11 residues. Trimming took 3 bases from V and 5 from J, leaving 4 bases between them.

There are a few counts of this clonotype. The V gene is TRBV20-1, the J gene TRBJ1-2; 7 bases match TRBD1. The CDR3 has 13 residues. V lost 2 bases, J lost 4 bases, and 4 bases stayed unmatched. In germline, CDR1 is DFQATT, CDR2 SNEGSKA (reference sequence). CDR3 in DNA: TGCAGTGCTAGACTTGACAGGGCCTATGGCTACACCTTC. Amino acids: CSARLDRAYGYTF.